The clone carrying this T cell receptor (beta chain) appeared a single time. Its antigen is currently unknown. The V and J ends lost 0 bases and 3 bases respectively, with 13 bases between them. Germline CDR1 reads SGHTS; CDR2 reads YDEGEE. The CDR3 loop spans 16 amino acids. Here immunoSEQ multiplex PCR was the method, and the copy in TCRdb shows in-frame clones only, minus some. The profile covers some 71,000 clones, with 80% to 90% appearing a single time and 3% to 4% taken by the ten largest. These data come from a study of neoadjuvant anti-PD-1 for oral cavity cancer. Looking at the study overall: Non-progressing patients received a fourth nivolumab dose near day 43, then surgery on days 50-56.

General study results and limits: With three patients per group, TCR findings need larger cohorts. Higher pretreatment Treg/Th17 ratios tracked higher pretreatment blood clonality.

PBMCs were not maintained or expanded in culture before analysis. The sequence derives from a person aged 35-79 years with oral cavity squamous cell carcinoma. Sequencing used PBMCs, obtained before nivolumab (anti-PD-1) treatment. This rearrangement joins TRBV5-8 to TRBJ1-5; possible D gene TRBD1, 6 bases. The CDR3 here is CASSLVSGDYNQPQHF. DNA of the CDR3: TGTGCCAGCAGCTTGGTTTCAGGGGACTACAATCAGCCCCAGCATTTT.